A selection of T cell receptor beta chains follows, all from one sample in a study of molecular identifiers for immune sequencing clone quantification. From the PCR reads, TCRdb called clonotypes with MiXCR, one entry per CDR3 protein. Of 85,000 to 95,000 distinct CDR3 sequences in the sample, around 20% were seen once. Specimen: naive CD8+ T cells from blood, with Jurkat cell RNA spiked in. These receptors came from a human donor in good health. Some libraries in this study had Jurkat cell RNA spiked in. CDR3s include the opening cysteine and the closing phenylalanine or tryptophan.

V,J,CDR3
TRBV4-3,TRBJ2-7,CASSQGSGYSYEQYF
TRBV6-2/TRBV6-3,TRBJ2-2,CASTGRDRGYTGELFF
TRBV9,TRBJ2-3,CASSDGYTQYF
TRBV2,TRBJ2-1,CASSSLGGTSNEQFF
TRBV13,TRBJ2-6,CASSLGQGAPGANVLTF
TRBV29-1,TRBJ2-7,CSVEDLAGLSYEQYF
TRBV6-5,TRBJ2-7,CASSSLREIHYEQYF
TRBV29-1,TRBJ2-3,CSVDLGDQSTDTQYF
TRBV6-2/TRBV6-3,TRBJ2-1,CASSKKSPLAEDYNEQFF
TRBV7-6,TRBJ1-1,CASSLGPTGMNTEAFF
TRBV20-1,TRBJ2-6,CSAGTSPGSGANVLTF
TRBV12-2,TRBJ2-3,CASRLVMEVHTQYF
TRBV12-3/TRBV12-4,TRBJ2-7,CASSSGRILAYEQYF
TRBV5-1,TRBJ2-2,CASSLLARQNTGELFF
TRBV20-1,TRBJ2-5,CSAPPLALATLQETQYF
TRBV7-9,TRBJ2-4,CASTDWKNIQYF
TRBV25-1,TRBJ2-7,CATGQGALEQYF
TRBV2,TRBJ1-5,CASGSDRDLSNQPQHF
TRBV19,TRBJ1-5,CASSVGSRGNNQPQHF
TRBV12-3/TRBV12-4,TRBJ2-5,CASTPAYGETQYF
TRBV7-6,TRBJ2-1,CASSGPSSDPYNEQFF
TRBV9,TRBJ2-5,CASSPDSGTFETQYF
TRBV19,TRBJ2-5,CASSILAGETQYF
TRBV7-2,TRBJ2-3,CASHLPGGGAPDTQYF
TRBV7-2,TRBJ2-7,CASSPPQPGLAFYEQYF
TRBV6-2/TRBV6-3,TRBJ2-7,CASSRTGGLADNYEQYF
TRBV19,TRBJ1-1,CASSIIGQLGTEAFF
TRBV6-2/TRBV6-3,TRBJ1-2,CASSPSRGLEGYTF
TRBV6-5,TRBJ1-4,CASSYGEGVGEKLFF
TRBV6-5,TRBJ2-1,CASSYPGGSGGEQFF
TRBV2,TRBJ2-7,CASSPGTGLEGYEQYF
TRBV7-9,TRBJ1-2,CASSSIPPSPYGYTF
TRBV27,TRBJ2-7,CASSLHASGGYEQYF
TRBV12-5,TRBJ1-6,CASGSLPTGPSSYNSPLHF
TRBV19,TRBJ1-1,CASKTGDTEAFF
TRBV6-2/TRBV6-3,TRBJ2-4,CASRSTGAPKNIQYF
TRBV6-2/TRBV6-3,TRBJ1-5,CASSYIGDQPQHF
TRBV7-9,TRBJ2-3,CASSSTISTDTQYF
TRBV4-1,TRBJ1-5,CASSQDRGASQPQHF
TRBV7-9,TRBJ2-3,CASSPPTASSTDTQYF
TRBV5-4,TRBJ2-7,CASSPGYSYEQYF
TRBV14,TRBJ2-3,CASSQDGVAARTDTQYF
TRBV27,TRBJ2-2,CASRQSPTELSTGELFF
TRBV12-3/TRBV12-4,TRBJ2-3,CTSSFAGGPDTQYF